The clone carrying this T cell receptor beta chain has a handful of counts. The data were obtained in a study of blood T cells in healthy people across ages. The authors ran a second PCR of roughly 6 to 11 cycles using a sample-barcoded 5' primer and a J-beta primer mix. TCRdb itself ran the 5' RACE reads through MiXCR, one entry per CDR3 protein. Here the sample spans 900,000 to 950,000 distinct CDR3 sequences, under 35% being singletons. The total RNA that was extracted per sample amounted to at least 5 micrograms. Trimming took off 4 bases at V and 4 bases at J, with 14 bases between the two ends. The CDR3 contains 15 residues. Looked up from germline, CDR1 is SGHTA and CDR2 is FQGNSA. The sample also formed part of further work on T cells of mothers and their children. Per that paper: The donors comprised over 5 children and their three healthy Caucasian mothers. For the second PCR, the M1S primer put in sample barcodes and 2-4 random nucleotides. An overlap that was slightly higher, though non-significant, was seen in related mother-child pairs versus unrelated pairs.

The receptor was isolated from a woman in her 40s in good health. Sequencing input: blood. The chain links TRBV7-2 to TRBJ2-1; tentatively, D is TRBD2 (6 bases). The CDR3 loop is CASSSPGTQYNEQFF. The CDR3 region has the DNA TGTGCCAGCAGCTCCCCAGGGACTCAATACAATGAGCAGTTCTTC.